This T cell receptor beta chain was identified in a study of blood T cell repertoires in COVID-19. Study-wide background: Specimens from acute and convalescent COVID-19 originated in the United States, Italy and Spain. Nucleic acid was either cDNA or gDNA, and it came from T cells, B-cell-depleted T cells, or PBMCs.

Grouping used clinical history reported by participants in a survey and questionnaire. The CDR3 is 18 amino acids. In germline, CDR1 is SSHAT, CDR2 FNYEAQ (reference sequence). V lost 5 bases to trimming and J lost 0 bases; unmatched junction nucleotides: 13. Libraries were prepared by immunoSEQ multiplex PCR; TCRdb keeps only in-frame clonotypes and omits some of them. The table has 150,000 to 200,000 clones, 80% seen once. The chain carries TRBV7-7 and TRBJ2-3, with 8 bases fitting TRBD2. The clonotype comes from a man between 35 and 55 years old who had recovered from COVID-19. The sample was PBMCs or T cells enriched from blood (not recorded which). The CDR3 reads CASSAGAGGATSTDTQYF. DNA of the CDR3: TGTGCCAGCAGCGCCGGGGCGGGGGGCGCTACTAGCACAGATACGCAGTATTTT.